Listed below are T cell receptor beta chains from one sample, sequenced in a study of T cells in Graves' hyperthyroidism and ophthalmopathy. Via MiXCR, TCRdb re-called the multiplex PCR reads, giving one row per CDR3 protein. Altogether hundreds of thousands of distinct CDR3 sequences are present, over 12% being singletons, with the ten largest covering about 4%. The specimen sequenced was blood. These receptors all stem from a woman in her 40s with Graves' ophthalmopathy. Both conserved end residues are part of each CDR3. The D gene is left open where the match is weak. Clone sizes are given selectively: once, few, many, or a class where the clone is expanded.

-,many,TRBV6-5,TRBJ2-2,14,CASSYSIGTGELFF,TGTGCCAGCAGTTACTCGATAGGCACCGGGGAGCTGTTTTTT
-,many,TRBV7-8,TRBJ1-2,13,CASSLRGVGGYTF,TGTGCCAGCAGCTTGAGGGGGGTTGGAGGCTACACCTTC
-,-,TRBV7-3,TRBJ1-3,13,CASSLAPGNTIYF,TGTGCCAGCAGCTTAGCACCTGGAAACACCATATATTTT
TRBD1,many,TRBV6-2/TRBV6-3,TRBJ1-1,12,CASDRGNTEAFF,TGTGCCAGCGACAGGGGGAACACTGAAGCTTTCTTT
TRBD1,many,TRBV7-2,TRBJ1-3,14,CASSPGQKRNTIYF,TGTGCCAGCAGTCCGGGACAGAAACGAAACACCATATATTTT
TRBD2,many,TRBV4-1,TRBJ2-7,14,CASSETSGAYEQYF,TGCGCCAGCAGCGAGACTAGCGGGGCCTACGAGCAGTACTTC
-,-,TRBV3-1,TRBJ2-2,15,CASSQYSSNTGELFF,TGTGCCAGCAGCCAATATAGCTCGAACACCGGGGAGCTGTTTTTT
TRBD1,many,TRBV13,TRBJ2-5,14,CASSYQQGEETQYF,TGTGCCAGCAGCTACCAACAGGGGGAAGAGACCCAGTACTTC
TRBD2,-,TRBV5-1,TRBJ2-2,15,CASSTTSGPPGELFF,TGCGCCAGCAGCACGACTAGCGGGCCTCCCGGGGAGCTGTTTTTT
-,-,TRBV28,TRBJ2-7,15,CASSFLGPPGYEQYF,TGTGCCAGCAGTTTTTTGGGCCCTCCAGGCTACGAGCAGTACTTC
-,many,TRBV7-9,TRBJ2-5,15,CASSLAVGGMETQYF,TGTGCCAGCAGCTTAGCGGTTGGAGGGATGGAGACCCAGTACTTC
-,many,TRBV20-1,TRBJ1-1,13,CSARSPPLAEAFF,TGCAGTGCTAGAAGCCCCCCATTAGCTGAAGCTTTCTTT
-,many,TRBV20-1,TRBJ2-4,12,CSAATRGNIQYF,TGCAGTGCCGCGACTAGGGGCAACATTCAGTACTTC
-,many,TRBV15,TRBJ1-2,15,CATSRDFGEEYGYTF,TGTGCCACCAGCAGAGATTTCGGGGAGGAGTATGGCTACACCTTC
-,-,TRBV30,TRBJ1-6,13,CAWSWYENSPLHF,TGTGCCTGGAGTTGGTATGAGAATTCACCCCTCCACTTT
TRBD2,many,TRBV7-2,TRBJ2-7,14,CASSESSGIYEQYF,TGTGCCAGCAGCGAATCTAGCGGGATCTACGAGCAGTACTTC
TRBD1,-,TRBV12-3/TRBV12-4,TRBJ2-7,15,CASSLSQGAKGEQYF,TGTGCCAGCAGTTTGTCGCAGGGGGCGAAGGGCGAGCAGTACTTC
-,-,TRBV5-6,TRBJ1-3,16,CASSLGTAISGNTIYF,TGTGCCAGCAGCTTGGGGACAGCCATCTCCGGAAACACCATATATTTT
-,few,TRBV20-1,TRBJ2-7,16,CSARDREEPSDYEQYF,TGCAGTGCTAGAGATAGGGAGGAGCCATCGGACTACGAGCAGTACTTC
TRBD2,many,TRBV29-1,TRBJ2-5,15,CSVSTGTSGQETQYF,TGCAGCGTTTCTACCGGGACTAGCGGCCAAGAGACCCAGTACTTC
TRBD1,many,TRBV12-3/TRBV12-4,TRBJ1-1,14,CASSPGQGSPEAFF,TGTGCCAGCAGTCCGGGACAGGGAAGCCCTGAAGCTTTCTTT
-,many,TRBV29-1,TRBJ2-7,14,CSVVSPRARYEQYF,TGCAGCGTTGTTTCGCCCAGGGCCCGCTACGAGCAGTACTTC
-,few,TRBV30,TRBJ1-6,17,CAWSVLGLSSYNSPLHF,TGTGCCTGGAGTGTACTAGGATTGAGCTCCTATAATTCACCCCTCCACTTT
-,many,TRBV11-2,TRBJ2-2,14,CASSLVWGTGELFF,TGTGCCAGCAGCTTAGTGTGGGGCACCGGGGAGCTGTTTTTT
TRBD1,many,TRBV6-2/TRBV6-3,TRBJ1-5,17,CASKGQLRRSSNQPQHF,TGTGCCAGCAAGGGACAGCTTCGTCGCTCGAGCAATCAGCCCCAGCATTTT
-,-,TRBV6-2/TRBV6-3,TRBJ1-1,17,CASSYPPPGVMNTEAFF,TGTGCCAGCAGTTACCCTCCGCCGGGTGTAATGAACACTGAAGCTTTCTTT
TRBD2,few,TRBV7-2,TRBJ2-1,15,CASSPRTSGNNEQFF,TGTGCCAGCAGCCCAAGGACTAGCGGAAACAATGAGCAGTTCTTC
TRBD2,-,TRBV6-2/TRBV6-3,TRBJ2-7,15,CASSNPSGRSYEQYF,TGTGCCAGCAGTAACCCGAGCGGGAGGTCCTACGAGCAGTACTTC
-,many,TRBV2,TRBJ1-1,15,CASRRPGQMNTEAFF,TGTGCCAGCAGAAGACCGGGACAAATGAACACTGAAGCTTTCTTT
-,many,TRBV6-2/TRBV6-3,TRBJ1-1,16,CASSYRAFPMVTEAFF,TGTGCCAGCAGTTACAGGGCATTCCCTATGGTCACTGAAGCTTTCTTT
TRBD1,many,TRBV6-5,TRBJ1-5,13,CASSGTGDQPQHF,TGTGCCAGCTCCGGGACAGGGGACCAGCCCCAGCATTTT
-,few,TRBV30,TRBJ1-2,13,CASGMGVTYGYTF,TGTGCCTCCGGAATGGGGGTAACCTATGGCTACACCTTC
-,few,TRBV6-5,TRBJ2-5,14,CASSLLTSRGTQYF,TGTGCCAGCAGTTTACTGACTAGCAGGGGGACCCAGTACTTC
TRBD1,many,TRBV6-5,TRBJ1-1,13,CASRAGGRGEAFF,TGTGCCAGCAGGGCAGGGGGCAGGGGTGAAGCTTTCTTT
TRBD1,many,TRBV28,TRBJ1-5,17,CASSLQGVRAGNQPQHF,TGTGCCAGCAGTCTACAGGGGGTGCGGGCGGGGAATCAGCCCCAGCATTTT
-,many,TRBV27,TRBJ1-5,13,CASSLLANQPQHF,TGTGCCAGCAGTTTATTAGCGAATCAGCCCCAGCATTTT
-,few,TRBV18,TRBJ1-5,15,CASSPTRSDNQPQHF,TGTGCCAGCTCACCAACCAGGTCTGACAATCAGCCCCAGCATTTT
-,many,TRBV6-1,TRBJ2-2,14,CALKQGSNTGELFF,TGTGCCCTAAAACAGGGTTCGAACACCGGGGAGCTGTTTTTT
-,-,TRBV7-2,TRBJ1-1,12,CASSRLGTEAFF,TGTGCCAGCAGCCGCCTGGGCACTGAAGCTTTCTTT
-,many,TRBV28,TRBJ1-1,15,CASINEWGFNTEAFF,TGTGCCAGCATTAACGAATGGGGCTTTAACACTGAAGCTTTCTTT